This T cell receptor beta chain is from a study of shared clonotypes between healthy human individuals (dated by TCRdb to about 2020). As for the study more broadly: Three men and two women, aged 18 to 49 years, made up the cohort. For each donor, CD4 naive and CD4 memory were each given three plates, CD8 naive was given two plates, and CD8 memory was given one plate. To estimate repertoire size and how much clonotype sharing occurs between individuals, the study deeply sequenced the blood TCR repertoires of five or six healthy adults. To increase sequencing depth and limit assay-specific biases, TCR repertoire library preparation and sequencing were carried out by different laboratories using diverse techniques. Leukapheresis yielded between about 0.9 and 10 billion PBMCs per donor.

Healthy HIV-negative adults with no recently reported acute infections or vaccinations were included as donors. Every donor was a Caucasian adult residing in Nashville, Tennessee, USA. CD4+ T cells were enriched through magnetic negative selection, after which naive cells were positively selected on CD45RA and the remaining negative fraction served as the memory subset. Blood was collected by leukapheresis, and PBMCs were isolated by Ficoll-Histopaque density gradient centrifugation and then cryopreserved in liquid nitrogen vapor phase. Analytical flow cytometry was used to check the purity and quantity of every magnetically sorted T cell population. Genomic DNA was isolated from each sorted fraction and quantified by UV absorbance on a Nanodrop 2000c. Using the deep immunoSEQ assay, TCR CDR3 regions were amplified from genomic DNA by multiplex PCR. For each cell subset, the extracted genomic DNA was distributed evenly across all wells of several immunoSEQ 96-well plates, and each plate served as one replicate. For sorted subsets, approximately 210 ng of genomic DNA, equivalent to 25,000 to 35,000 T cell genomes, went into each replicate PCR. Purified libraries were quantified with a Qubit 3.0 fluorometer, sized on a Bioanalyzer 2100, and re-quantified with the KAPA Library Quantification kit. Every immunoSEQ 96-well plate was sequenced on a dedicated single-read 150-cycle Illumina NextSeq 550 flow cell. The original pipeline was this. Because the immunoSEQ output held only junctional sequences and lacked quality scores, the filtering could not match the filtering applied to full-length reads. To assign V/J genes and CDR3, sequences were annotated using PyIR, a Python wrapper for IgBLAST v1.9, with IMGT germline references. Reads were removed for weak V/J assignments (E-value above 1e-6), missing CDR3, stop codons, out-of-frame junctions, or ambiguous translated residues. A V3J clonotype was defined by an identical inferred V gene, J gene, and CDR3 amino acid sequence. To compute the percentage overlap between repertoires, the number of shared unique clonotypes was divided by the size of the smaller repertoire. Richness of each repertoire was evaluated using RTK rarefaction, the Chao1 estimator, and Recon v2.1 estimates of unobserved clonotypes. OLGA was used to compute generation probabilities for all TCRbeta clonotypes that the gDNA method yielded from a handful of donors. TCRdb re-hosts the immuneACCESS table, in-frame sequences only. Its copies lack some clones; in the studies checked, an unresolved V gene accounts for under half of them, and the cause for the rest is not known. V and J calls and clone size follow that table, whereas D and trimming were derived from the DNA. Here the sample has roughly 1,600,000 clones; 98% occur a single time. The top ten hold roughly 0.35% of the sample.

The paper's findings and limits, for the study overall: Across several donors, approximately 5% of naive CD4, over 3% of naive CD8, under 2.5% of memory CD4, and roughly 0.41% of memory CD8 clonotypes were shared. Larger estimated clonotype richness was generally found for naive subsets than for memory subsets. Sampling was restricted to blood, and TCR repertoires in tissues likely differ from the TCR repertoires found in blood. Higher generation probabilities were observed for clonotypes shared by all four sorted-subset donors than for non-shared clonotypes. Pairwise subsampling led to the expectation that sequencing depth would affect the degree of clonotype sharing among donors. Rarefaction of sorted-subset datasets indicated incomplete sequencing despite the large sequencing depth. Because the study included only a small number of donors, the genetic and exposure-history diversity represented was limited.

Remarks on this clone: The antigen it recognizes is unknown. Base quality data are lacking; no much larger clone is found one base away.

Material: naive CD4+ T cells sorted from blood. The label giving this sample's cell subset or site can be read as: CD45RA+ positively selected. This receptor was identified in a man aged 25 to 45 in good health.

In nucleotides, the sequence is TGTGCGTCTGAGGGAGGGCGGTACTACGAGCAGTACTTC. Its coded protein is CASEGGRYYEQYF. Recombination joined TRBV28 with TRBJ2-7, and 7 bases in between align with TRBD2. From the cysteine through the phenylalanine, the CDR3 covers 13 amino acids. Of the read, only the CDR3 DNA is kept; its 39 bases are in frame from base 1. Taken from the germline V gene, the CDR1 and CDR2 loops are MDHEN and SYDVKM.